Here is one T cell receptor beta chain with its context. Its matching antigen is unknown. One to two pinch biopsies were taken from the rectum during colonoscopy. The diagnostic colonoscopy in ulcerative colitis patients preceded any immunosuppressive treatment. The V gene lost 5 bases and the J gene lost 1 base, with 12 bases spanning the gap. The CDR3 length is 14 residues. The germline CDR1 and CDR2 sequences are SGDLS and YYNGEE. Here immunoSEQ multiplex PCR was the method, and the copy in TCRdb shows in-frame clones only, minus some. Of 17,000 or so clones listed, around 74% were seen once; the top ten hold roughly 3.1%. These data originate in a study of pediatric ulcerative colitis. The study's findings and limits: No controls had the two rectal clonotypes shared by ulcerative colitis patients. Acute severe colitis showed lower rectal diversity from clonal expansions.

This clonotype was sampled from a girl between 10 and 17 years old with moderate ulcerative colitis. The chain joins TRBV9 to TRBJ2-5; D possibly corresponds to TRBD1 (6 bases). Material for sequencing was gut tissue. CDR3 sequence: CASSAGQSQETQYF. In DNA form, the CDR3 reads TGTGCCAGCAGTGCAGGACAGAGCCAAGAGACCCAGTACTTC. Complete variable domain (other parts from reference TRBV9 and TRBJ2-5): DSGVTQTPKHLITATGQRVTLRCSPRSGDLSVYWYQQSLDQGLQFLIQYYNGEERAKGNILERFSAQQFPDLHSELNLSSLELGDSALYFCASSAGQSQETQYFGPGTRLLVL.